The 22 T cell receptor beta chains below come from one sample, sequenced in a study of tumor and adjacent non-tumor tissue in lung cancer. TCRbeta libraries were built with three rounds of nested PCR, modified from ARM-PCR. MiXCR, run by TCRdb on the multiplex PCR reads, gives a single entry per CDR3 protein. The sample lists 40,000 or so distinct CDR3 sequences, approximately 57% occurring once. RNA was extracted from bulk tissue without any cell sorting. More than 3 cm separated this lung sample from the edge of the tumor. Input material: distant non-tumor lung tissue. The receptors shown here come from a man aged 45-65 years with non-small cell lung cancer.

Comment on this clonotype: A much larger clone lies one base from this, so it may be a read error. The chain uses TRBV18 and TRBJ1-1; TRBD1 matches 7 bases. CDR3 length: 14 amino acids. Per germline, CDR1 KGHSH and CDR2 LQKENI. Trimming cost V 5 bases and J 7 bases; bases outside gene matches: 10. The CDR3 DNA follows: TGTGCCAGCTCAGCCAGACAGGGAAAAGGTGAAGCTTTCTTT. Its translation: CASSARQGKGEAFF.

In the case of this clonotype: This may be a read error: a much more frequent sequence differs by one nucleotide. The chain employs TRBV10-2 and TRBJ2-7, with D hard to call. The CDR3 has 14 residues. The V gene's germline CDR1 is WSHSY and CDR2 SAAADI. CDR3 protein: CASSGQQGADEQCF. The CDR3 DNA reads TGCGCCAGCAGTGGTCAGCAAGGTGCCGACGAGCAGTGCTTC.

The genes are TRBV29-1 and TRBJ2-3, with TRBD1 matching over 7 bases. This CDR3 comprises 13 residues. Germline CDR1 SQVTM, CDR2 ANQGSEA. Trimming removed 7 bases from V and 5 bases from J; junction bases left unmatched: 9. In DNA, the CDR3 is TGCAGCGCTTTGACAGGGCGGGTAGATACGCAGTATTTT. Protein: CSALTGRVDTQYF.

This clonotype was counted ten times or more. This chain joins TRBV30 and TRBJ1-5; D is perhaps TRBD1 (6 bases). Germline values: CDR1 GTSNPN, CDR2 SVGIG (reference sequence). With 1 base removed from V and 6 bases from J, the gap between germline ends came to 13 bases. The CDR3 is 14 residues long. CDR3 coding DNA: TGTGCCTGGAGTGAGACAGGCTGGGGTCAGCCCCAGCATTTT. It specifies CAWSETGWGQPQHF.

Concerning this clonotype itself: A read error may produce the germline difference seen at one junction end. The rearrangement links TRBV12-3 or TRBV12-4 to TRBJ2-3, with 7 bases lining up with TRBD1. The CDR3 totals 15 residues. The CDR3 loop is CASSLRRGSSDTQYF. The CDR3 DNA sequence: TGCGCCAGCAGTTTACGCAGGGGGTCCTCAGACACGCAGTATTTT.

This clonotype was seen many times. The rearrangement joins TRBV4-2 to TRBJ1-6, with TRBD1 as a possible D gene (5 bases). The germline V gene has CDR1 LGHNA and CDR2 YNFKEQ. CDR3 length: 14 amino acids. Trimming shortened V by 1 base and J by 10 bases, and 11 bases separated the two germline ends. The CDR3 is CASSQGQGGSPLHF. CDR3 in DNA: TGTGCCAGCAGCCAAGGGCAGGGCGGATCACCCCTCCACTTT.

With respect to this clonotype: As the CDR3 is not closed by the conserved phenylalanine or tryptophan, this likely results from a read error. This chain uses TRBV14 with TRBJ2-2; possible D gene TRBD1, 6 bases. The germline V and J ends were trimmed by 5 bases and 0 bases, with 10 bases remaining between them. CDR1 and CDR2 (germline): SGHDN, FVKESK. The CDR3 is 15 residues long. The CDR3 DNA is TGTGCCAGCAGCTACGGGACACCGAACACCGGGGAGCTGTTTTCT. Its protein product is CASSYGTPNTGELFS.

With respect to this clonotype: A clone one base away is much larger, so this may be a read error. The chain recombines TRBV5-6 with TRBJ1-1; D remains unclear. The CDR3 totals 14 residues. CDR1 and CDR2 (germline): SGHDT, YYEEEE. The CDR3 DNA reads TGTGCCAGCAGCTTGTATGGTGCGAACTCTGAAGCTTTCTTT. As protein: CASSLYGANSEAFF.

This clonotype is a singleton in its sample. Here the CDR3 omits its conserved ending phenylalanine or tryptophan, so a read error is the likely source. This chain connects TRBV20-1 to TRBJ1-2; TRBD1 aligns across 8 bases. Losses at the gene ends were 0 bases for V and 1 base for J; bases not matched to a gene: 4. This CDR3 contains 15 residues. Germline loops: CDR1 DFQATT, CDR2 SNEGSKA (reference sequence). DNA of the CDR3: TGCAGTGCTAGAGAAAGGACAGGGATTAACTATGGCTACACCTCC. This gives the protein CSARERTGINYGYTS.

This clonotype was recorded many times. The chain carries TRBV6-2 or TRBV6-3 and TRBJ2-7; possible D gene TRBD1, 6 bases. This CDR3 has 14 amino acids. In germline, CDR1 is MNHEY, CDR2 SVGEGT. V shed 4 bases and J shed 4 bases, with 14 bases lying between them. The CDR3 loop is CASSSPGVGYEQYF. As DNA, the CDR3 is TGTGCCAGCAGTTCTCCAGGGGTGGGGTACGAGCAGTACTTC.

This clonotype was counted only a few times. The chain links TRBV7-9 to TRBJ2-2, with 7 bases matching TRBD1. CDR3 length: 15 amino acids. V was pared by 4 bases and J by 4 bases, with 6 bases of the junction left unmatched. Germline loops: CDR1 SEHNR, CDR2 FQNEAQ (reference sequence). The CDR3 protein is CASSSARDSTGELFF. The CDR3 DNA reads TGTGCCAGCAGCTCCGCCCGGGACAGCACCGGGGAGCTGTTTTTT.

V usage is TRBV6-4 and J usage is TRBJ2-1, with 8 bases aligning to TRBD2. The germline CDR1 and CDR2 sequences are MRHNA and SNTAGT. The V segment lost 7 bases and the J segment 8 bases; nucleotides outside the gene matches: 13. CDR3 size: 15 residues. CDR3 DNA sequence: TGTGCCAGCATGGGACGGGGGGGCCGGTCGGATGAGCAGTTCTTC. As protein: CASMGRGGRSDEQFF.

This clonotype was observed a handful of times. This rearrangement joins TRBV2 to TRBJ2-1; 9 nucleotides align to TRBD1. The CDR3 extends over 13 amino acids. The germline V gene has CDR1 SNHLY and CDR2 FYNNEI. The CDR3 loop reads CAARVQGAGEQFF. Written as DNA, the CDR3 is TGTGCAGCTAGGGTACAGGGGGCAGGCGAGCAGTTCTTC.

This clonotype has a count of ten or more. The chain recombines TRBV7-9 with TRBJ1-1, with D perhaps TRBD1 (5 bases). The CDR3 runs to 14 residues. Deletions cut 2 bases from V and 2 bases from J, with 9 bases between. Germline V gives CDR1 SEHNR, CDR2 FQNEAQ (reference sequence). In DNA, the CDR3 is TGTGCCAGCAGCTTACAGGGATCAAACACTGAAGCTTTCTTT. This codes for CASSLQGSNTEAFF.

Remarks on this clonotype: At one of its ends the junction is not consistent with the germline gene, which may arise from a read error. V usage is TRBV11-2 and J usage is TRBJ1-3; 7 bases agree with TRBD1. The germline V gene has CDR1 SGHAT and CDR2 FQNNGV. The CDR3 contains 17 residues. CDR3 nucleotide sequence: TGTGCCAGCAACTTAATGACAGGGAAAAGCTATGGAAACACCACATATTTT. Its translation is CASNLMTGKSYGNTTYF. Complete variable domain (other parts from reference TRBV11-2 and TRBJ1-3): EAGVAQSPRYKIIEKRQSVAFWCNPISGHATLYWYQQILGQGPKLLIQFQNNGVVDDSQLPKDRFSAERLKGVDSTLKIQPAKLEDSAVYLCASNLMTGKSYGNTTYFGEGSWLTVV.

Concerning this clonotype itself: The conserved closing phenylalanine or tryptophan is absent in this CDR3, likely reflecting a read error. This rearrangement joins TRBV28 to TRBJ2-7; TRBD2 might be the D (6 bases). There are 14 residues in the CDR3. From germline, CDR1 is MDHEN and CDR2 SYDVKM. CDR3 DNA sequence: TGTGTCAGCAGTTTAGCGGCCTACTCCCACGAGCAGTACTTA. Translation: CVSSLAAYSHEQYL.

This clonotype was recorded at least ten times. The chain joins TRBV12-3 or TRBV12-4 to TRBJ1-2, with 7 bases fitting TRBD1. The CDR3 is 14 amino acids. V shed 2 bases, J shed 5 bases, and the junction held 5 bases outside the gene matches. The DNA of the CDR3 is TGTGCCAGCAGTTTAAAAACAGGGGCTTATGGCTACACCTTC. Protein sequence: CASSLKTGAYGYTF.

To note about this clonotype: A read error may account for a junction end that differs from germline. The CDR3: CDSPLTAGFKQGYTF. For the CDR3, the DNA is TGTGACAGCCCTCTAACGGCAGGGTTTAAACAAGGCTACACCTTC. The chain has TRBV6-1 and TRBJ1-2, with D possibly being TRBD1 (5 bases). Germline lookup yields CDR1 MNHNS and CDR2 SASEGT. The CDR3 runs to 15 residues.

This clonotype was picked up a small number of times. The chain uses TRBV28 and TRBJ2-4, with D possibly TRBD1 on 6 matching bases. Trimming took off 6 bases at V and 0 bases at J, with 15 bases between the two ends. The CDR3 spans 16 residues. Germline assignment: CDR1 MDHEN and CDR2 SYDVKM. The DNA for the CDR3 is TGTGCCAGCAGGGGGGCCAACCCGCTAGCCAAAAACATTCAGTACTTC. Translated: CASRGANPLAKNIQYF. Based on the CDR3 plus reference TRBV28 and TRBJ2-4, the full variable domain is DVKVTQSSRYLVKRTGEKVFLECVQDMDHENMFWYRQDPGLGLRLIYFSYDVKMKEKGDIPEGYSVSREKKERFSLILESASTNQTSMYLCASRGANPLAKNIQYFGAGTRLSVL.

This clonotype was seen only once. A much larger clone is a single base away; this may be a read error. The chain employs TRBV28 and TRBJ1-2, with TRBD1 matching over 9 bases. V lost 10 bases to trimming and J lost 5 bases; unmatched junction nucleotides: 8. Germline CDR1 is MDHEN and CDR2 is SYDVKM. The CDR3 extends over 13 amino acids. Here the CDR3 reads CATGTGRWYGYTF. Here the CDR3 DNA reads TGTGCCACAGGGACAGGGAGATGGTATGGCTACACCTTC.

With regard to this clonotype: Being one base from a much bigger clone, this may be a read error. The chain carries TRBV11-1 and TRBJ1-2; 7 bases agree with TRBD1. V was clipped by 5 bases and J by 8 bases; unmatched bases: 14. Germline CDR1 reads SGHAT; CDR2 reads FQDESV (reference sequence). CDR3 length equals 15 residues. CDR3 sequence: CASSAFGTAREGYTF. As DNA, the CDR3 is TGTGCCAGCAGCGCCTTTGGGACAGCCCGGGAAGGCTACACCTTC.

On this clonotype: Relative to the germline gene, one junction end is altered; a read error may explain this. This chain joins TRBV14 and TRBJ2-1; 8 bases match TRBD2. The CDR3 loop spans 15 amino acids. The germline gives CDR1 SGHDN, CDR2 FVKESK. CDR3 protein: CARSPTGGRYNEQFF. CDR3 nucleotide sequence: TGTGCCAGAAGCCCCACGGGGGGGAGGTACAATGAACAGTTCTTC.